This T cell receptor (beta chain) was captured in a study of blood T cell repertoires in COVID-19. At the level of the study: Specimens from acute and convalescent COVID-19 originated in the United States, Italy and Spain. The cDNA or gDNA used as material had been derived from T cells, B-cell-depleted T cells, or PBMCs.

This clone was found a few times. The germline CDR1 and CDR2 sequences are PRHDT and FYEKMQ (reference sequence). The CDR3 extends over 12 amino acids. Trimming took off 6 bases at V and 4 bases at J, with 9 bases between the two ends. Original methodology: Counts of nucleated cells, estimated from reference gene primer amplification, were obtained. The method was immunoSEQ multiplex PCR; TCRdb's version includes in-frame clones alone and lacks a portion of them. The V and J calls and clone size were taken over from that table, and D and trimming were inferred from the DNA. The sample has 150,000 to 200,000 clones; roughly 89% are singletons.

What was sequenced was peripheral blood. The chain is built from TRBV13 and TRBJ1-1; D remains ambiguous. This sequence originates from a woman aged 65 to 85 with COVID-19, enrolled during active disease. Here the CDR3 reads CASRRLGTEAFF. DNA of the CDR3: TGTGCCAGCAGAAGACTGGGCACTGAAGCTTTCTTT.